This T cell receptor beta chain was identified during a study of graft-versus-host responses after intestinal transplantation. Points on this clone: Its matching antigen is unknown.

Per the germline V gene, CDR1 is MNHEY and CDR2 is SMNVEV (reference sequence). The CDR3 spans 18 residues. Trimming cost V 2 bases and J 5 bases; bases outside gene matches: 12. Profiled with immunoSEQ multiplex PCR; TCRdb holds only in-frame clones, not every one. Here the sample spans tens of thousands of clones, 85% to 95% being singletons. The TCR originated in a human donor who was the organ donor for an intestinal transplant. The specimen was unstimulated CD8+ T cells sorted from spleen or lymph node cells, collected before transplant. This rearrangement joins TRBV27 to TRBJ1-5; 10 bases are a match to TRBD1. The CDR3 DNA reads as TGTGCCAGCAGTTTAAGTGGACAGGGGGTTGTTTTTCATCAGCCCCAGCATTTT. Amino acid sequence: CASSLSGQGVVFHQPQHF.